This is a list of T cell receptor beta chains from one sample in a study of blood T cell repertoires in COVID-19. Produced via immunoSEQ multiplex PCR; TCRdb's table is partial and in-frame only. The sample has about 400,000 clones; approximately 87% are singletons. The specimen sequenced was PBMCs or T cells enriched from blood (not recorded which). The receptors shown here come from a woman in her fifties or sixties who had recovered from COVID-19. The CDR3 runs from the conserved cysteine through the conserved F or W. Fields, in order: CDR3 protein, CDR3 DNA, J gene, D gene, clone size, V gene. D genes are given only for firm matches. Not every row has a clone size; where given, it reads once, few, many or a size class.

CAWRIAGGYNEQFF,TGTGCCTGGAGAATAGCGGGGGGGTACAATGAGCAGTTCTTC,TRBJ2-1,TRBD2,.,TRBV30
CASSGRGGTYEQYF,TGTGCCAGCAGTGGTCGGGGGGGAACCTACGAGCAGTACTTC,TRBJ2-7,TRBD2,.,TRBV27
CATRGLSGISTDTQYF,TGTGCCACCAGGGGACTTTCGGGAATAAGCACAGATACGCAGTATTTT,TRBJ2-3,.,.,TRBV15
CASGLRGNYGYTF,TGTGCTAGTGGTTTGAGGGGGAACTATGGCTACACCTTC,TRBJ1-2,.,.,TRBV12-5
CASSVDLTGGYYGYTF,TGTGCCAGCAGCGTAGATCTTACAGGGGGCTACTATGGCTACACCTTC,TRBJ1-2,TRBD1,.,TRBV9
CASRFGTGDGQTETQYF,TGTGCCAGCAGGTTCGGGACAGGGGACGGGCAAACGGAGACCCAGTACTTC,TRBJ2-5,TRBD1,.,TRBV28
CASSLESGAEAFF,TGCGCCAGCAGCTTGGAGTCGGGAGCCGAAGCTTTCTTT,TRBJ1-1,.,.,TRBV5-1
CAWTTMDYGYTF,TGTGCCTGGACCACTATGGACTATGGCTACACCTTC,TRBJ1-2,.,.,TRBV30
CASSQEGSYGYTF,TGTGCCAGCAGCCAAGAGGGTAGCTATGGCTACACCTTC,TRBJ1-2,.,.,TRBV16
CASRPRQFSTYEQYF,TGTGCCAGCAGACCTCGACAGTTTTCAACCTACGAGCAGTACTTC,TRBJ2-7,.,.,TRBV28
CASSQDNNQPQHF,TGTGCCAGCAGCCAGGACAACAATCAGCCCCAGCATTTT,TRBJ1-5,.,once,TRBV11-2
CASMFDGTSRGNTIYF,TGTGCCAGCATGTTTGATGGCACCTCAAGAGGAAACACCATATATTTT,TRBJ1-3,.,few,TRBV2
CASIQQSGASSGNTIYF,TGTGCCAGCATACAACAAAGCGGGGCCAGCTCTGGAAACACCATATATTTT,TRBJ1-3,.,.,TRBV7-9
CASSFINRGKLFF,TGTGCCAGCAGTTTCATTAACAGGGGAAAACTGTTTTTT,TRBJ1-4,TRBD1,once,TRBV28
CASSPGQGTYNEQFF,TGTGCCAGCAGTCCGGGACAGGGGACCTACAATGAGCAGTTCTTC,TRBJ2-1,TRBD1,.,TRBV27
CASSGAGRSTEAFF,TGTGCCAGCAGTGGGGCGGGTCGTAGCACTGAAGCTTTCTTT,TRBJ1-1,.,few,TRBV2
CASSQVLRETQYF,TGTGCCAGCAGTCAGGTCCTCAGGGAGACCCAGTACTTC,TRBJ2-5,.,once,TRBV2
CASSVEAGNYGYTF,TGTGCCAGCAGCGTAGAGGCAGGGAACTATGGCTACACCTTC,TRBJ1-2,.,.,TRBV9
CATSRDRVPYNEQFF,TGTGCCACCAGCAGAGACAGGGTACCCTACAATGAGCAGTTCTTC,TRBJ2-1,.,.,TRBV15
CASRYGGSEQYF,TGTGCCAGCAGGTACGGGGGATCCGAGCAGTACTTC,TRBJ2-7,.,.,TRBV12-3/TRBV12-4
CASSNPPGGNYGYTF,TGTGCCAGCAGTAATCCCCCAGGGGGTAACTATGGCTACACCTTC,TRBJ1-2,TRBD1,.,TRBV6-2/TRBV6-3
CASSEGDLTGGYGYTF,TGTGCCAGCAGCGAGGGGGACTTGACAGGGGGTTATGGCTACACCTTC,TRBJ1-2,TRBD1,.,TRBV9
CATSEDRGTGELFF,TGTGCCACCAGTGAGGACAGGGGTACCGGGGAGCTGTTTTTT,TRBJ2-2,TRBD1,.,TRBV24-1
CASSPDRSNYGYTF,TGTGCCAGCTCACCTGACAGGTCTAACTATGGCTACACCTTC,TRBJ1-2,.,once,TRBV18
CASSQVGGELFF,TGTGCCAGCAGTCAAGTCGGCGGGGAGCTGTTTTTT,TRBJ2-2,.,.,TRBV6-2/TRBV6-3
CASSLARGGAGDTQYF,TGTGCCAGCAGCTTGGCGCGCGGGGGGGCTGGAGATACGCAGTATTTT,TRBJ2-3,TRBD2,.,TRBV5-4
CASRTGIGQPQHF,TGCGCCAGCAGAACAGGGATAGGCCAGCCCCAGCATTTT,TRBJ1-5,.,.,TRBV5-1
CAISRASGGYYNEQFF,TGTGCCATCAGTCGGGCTAGCGGGGGGTACTACAATGAGCAGTTCTTC,TRBJ2-1,TRBD2,.,TRBV10-3
CASSSRGRLDYTF,TGTGCCAGCAGTTCCAGGGGGCGTCTCGACTACACCTTC,TRBJ1-2,TRBD1,.,TRBV5-4
CASSQEKTGGRYEQYF,TGCGCCAGCAGCCAAGAGAAAACAGGGGGCCGGTACGAGCAGTACTTC,TRBJ2-7,TRBD1,.,TRBV4-1
CAISESRGAHNQPQHF,TGTGCCATCAGTGAGTCGCGGGGGGCTCACAATCAGCCCCAGCATTTT,TRBJ1-5,.,.,TRBV10-3
CASSDRGQTNEKLFF,TGTGCCAGCAGTGATAGGGGACAGACTAATGAAAAACTGTTTTTT,TRBJ1-4,TRBD1,.,TRBV2
CATSRGKGFVSGTEAFF,TGTGCCACCAGCAGAGGAAAAGGCTTTGTATCGGGCACTGAAGCTTTCTTT,TRBJ1-1,.,.,TRBV15
CASSSRRQGGNYGYTF,TGTGCCAGCAGTTCAAGAAGACAGGGTGGGAACTATGGCTACACCTTC,TRBJ1-2,TRBD1,.,TRBV28